Sequencing of this T cell receptor beta chain was carried out in a study of blood T cell repertoires in COVID-19. Study details: T cells, B-cell-depleted T cells, or PBMCs supplied cDNA or gDNA.

This clone was found once. Germline CDR1 and CDR2: LNHDA and SQIVND (reference sequence). There are 13 residues in the CDR3. The J segment lost 3 bases and the V segment lost 5 bases, leaving 4 bases of the junction unmatched. Per the original methods: Researchers report that nucleated cell counts were estimated from reference gene primer amplification. The table came from immunoSEQ multiplex PCR; TCRdb's copy has only in-frame clones and leaves some out. That table supplies the V and J calls and clone size; D and trimming were determined from the DNA. The sample has about 300,000 clones, roughly 80% seen once.

Sequencing used peripheral blood. This receptor was taken from a woman aged 45 to 65 who had recovered from COVID-19. The gene calls are TRBV19 and TRBJ2-7; TRBD2 agrees at 7 bases. The CDR3 DNA is TGTGCCAGTAGTGTGGCGGGAGACTACGAGCAGTACTTC. The encoded protein is CASSVAGDYEQYF.